The 12 T cell receptor beta chains reported below all come from one sample, sequenced in a study of control samples from healthy donors and cancer patients. The method was immunoSEQ multiplex PCR; TCRdb's version includes in-frame clones alone and lacks a portion of them. This table holds 90,000 to 100,000 clones, 70% to 85% found once. The sample was PBMCs. The receptors here all came from a man between 65 and 85 years old with lung cancer.

As to this clone: The same CDR3 also results from other DNA sequences found in this sample. The chain recombines TRBV27 with TRBJ1-2; maybe TRBD1 (5 bases). This CDR3 has 15 amino acids. With 2 bases removed from V and 0 bases from J, the gap between germline ends came to 10 bases. Looked up from germline, CDR1 is MNHEY and CDR2 is SMNVEV (reference sequence). CDR3 DNA: TGTGCCAGCAGTTTAGGGGCCGGAGCTAACTATGGCTACACCTTC. Encoded protein: CASSLGAGANYGYTF.

The CDR3 DNA follows: TGCGCCAGCAGCCAAGATCGCACCGGGACTAGGGGGGATACGCAGTATTTT. This sequence encodes CASSQDRTGTRGDTQYF. The chain links TRBV4-1 to TRBJ2-3; 8 positions agree with TRBD2. There are 17 residues in the CDR3. Losses at the gene ends were 0 bases for V and 6 bases for J; bases not matched to a gene: 11. CDR1 MGHRA and CDR2 YSYEKL come from the germline V gene.

The chain carries TRBV7-9 and TRBJ2-3; D is unresolved. Germline assignment: CDR1 SEHNR and CDR2 FQNEAQ (reference sequence). The CDR3 runs 15 residues. Trimming stripped 1 base from V and 2 bases from J, with 10 bases between. CDR3 loop: CASSLVSNPTDTQYF. As DNA, the CDR3 is TGTGCCAGCAGCTTAGTGAGCAATCCCACAGATACGCAGTATTTT.

This chain connects TRBV2 to TRBJ1-4; maybe TRBD1 (5 bases). CDR1 SNHLY and CDR2 FYNNEI come from the germline V gene. V dropped 8 bases and J dropped 1 base, with 29 bases sitting between them. This CDR3 contains 20 residues. CDR3 residues: CASLLLAGAGSMVTNEKLFF. The DNA for the CDR3 is TGTGCCAGCCTCCTTCTGGCCGGGGCAGGCAGTATGGTAACTAATGAAAAACTGTTTTTT.

This clone was picked up a small number of times. The chain recombines TRBV7-3 with TRBJ1-3; perhaps TRBD1 as D (6 bases). V gave up 5 bases and J gave up 0 bases, with 14 bases separating them. Germline V CDR1 and CDR2: SGHTA, FQGTGA. The CDR3 spans 16 residues. CDR3 sequence: CASSPRGRASGNTIYF. Written as DNA, the CDR3 is TGTGCCAGCAGCCCCAGGGGAAGGGCCTCTGGAAACACCATATATTTT.

The rearrangement uses TRBV30 and TRBJ1-1; unclear D gene. Trimming stripped 6 bases from V and 2 bases from J, with 19 bases between. This CDR3 is 15 amino acids long. Germline CDR1 is GTSNPN and CDR2 is SVGIG (reference sequence). The CDR3 DNA is TGTGCCTGCCGTAGTGATGACCGCAGCAACACTGAAGCTTTCTTT. This codes for CACRSDDRSNTEAFF.

The chain employs TRBV7-9 and TRBJ1-3; D not resolved. The CDR3 is made up of 14 amino acids. V shed 1 base and J shed 0 bases, with 4 bases lying between them. CDR1 is SEHNR, CDR2 FQNEAQ, per germline (reference sequence). The CDR3 region has the DNA TGTGCCAGCAGCTTAGGCCACTCTGGAAACACCATATATTTT. It codes for CASSLGHSGNTIYF.

The chain joins TRBV7-2 to TRBJ1-1; D gene ambiguous. This CDR3 comprises 15 residues. Germline CDR1 is SGHTA and CDR2 is FQGNSA. V was clipped by 5 bases and J by 0 bases, with 13 bases between them. The chain's CDR3 is CASSRLVILNTEAFF. As DNA, the CDR3 is TGTGCCAGCAGCCGCCTCGTGATTTTGAACACTGAAGCTTTCTTT.

The CDR3 here is CASSLEGTWQPQHF. CDR3 nucleotides: TGTGCCAGCAGCTTGGAGGGGACGTGGCAGCCCCAGCATTTT. The chain couples TRBV5-5 to TRBJ1-5, with D perhaps matching TRBD1 (5 bases). The CDR3 loop spans 14 amino acids. V lost 0 bases and J 7 bases, leaving 11 bases between the germline ends. Germline CDR1 is SGHKS and CDR2 is YYEKEE (reference sequence).

This rearrangement joins TRBV5-1 to TRBJ1-4; D unresolved. This CDR3 contains 15 residues. Germline loops: CDR1 SGHRS, CDR2 YFSETQ. The V end lost 0 bases, the J end lost 1 base, and 7 bases lay between the germline ends. CDR3 in amino acids: CASSLGRGTNEKLFF. For the CDR3, the DNA is TGCGCCAGCAGCTTGGGTCGGGGAACTAATGAAAAACTGTTTTTT.

V is TRBV5-4 and J is TRBJ2-2; 7 bases map to TRBD1. With V trimmed by 4 bases and J by 4 bases, 10 bases remained unmatched. This CDR3 comprises 16 residues. CDR1 and CDR2 from the germline V gene are SGHNT and YYREEE (reference sequence). The CDR3 loop is CASSIGTVGVTGELFF. The CDR3 coding sequence is TGTGCCAGCAGCATAGGGACAGTGGGCGTCACCGGGGAGCTGTTTTTT.

This rearrangement joins TRBV29-1 to TRBJ2-2; D is possibly TRBD1 (6 bases). Trimming left V 7 bases short and J 5 bases short, with 14 bases between. Germline CDR1 reads SQVTM; CDR2 reads ANQGSEA. There are 13 residues in the CDR3. CDR3 in amino acids: CSADTGYTGELFF. CDR3 in DNA: TGCAGCGCCGACACAGGGTATACCGGGGAGCTGTTTTTT.